A single TCR beta chain is shown here with its context. The data were obtained in a study of blood T cell repertoires in COVID-19. Overall study: Sources were T cells, B-cell-depleted T cells, or PBMCs; the material itself was cDNA or gDNA.

Here immunoSEQ multiplex PCR was the method, and the copy in TCRdb shows in-frame clones only, minus some. The sample contains roughly 50,000 clones, 83% of which appear only once. The TCR comes from a human donor in a cohort sampled during active COVID-19. Sequenced material: peripheral blood.

The CDR3 DNA reads TGTGCCAGCAGACGGACCGGGACAGGGACGTCGCCAAGGCATGGCTACACCTTC. Amino acids: CASRRTGTGTSPRHGYTF. The chain couples TRBV5-6 to TRBJ1-2; TRBD1 matches at 9 bases. CDR1 and CDR2 from the germline V gene are SGHDT and YYEEEE. After removal of 5 bases from V and 6 bases from J, the junction contained 20 bases not matched to a gene. This CDR3 comprises 18 residues.